The T cell receptor beta chain described here comes from a study of CD8 T cells in Susac syndrome. The germline V gene has CDR1 SGHRS and CDR2 YFSETQ. This CDR3 has 15 amino acids. The V gene lost 4 bases and the J gene lost 8 bases, with 21 bases spanning the gap. Sequencing targeted TCR beta in T cells from blood (CD8+ and CD4+). Controls matched for sex and age were healthy donors. TEMRA cells were FACS-enriched, with CD8+ and CD4+ T cells isolated negatively. Random hexamers primed reverse transcription of roughly 0.5 to 1 ug RNA. The immunoSEQ assay covered 54 Vbeta and 13 Jbeta segments for CDR3. TCRdb processed the immunoSEQ multiplex PCR reads anew with MiXCR; each CDR3 protein has one entry. The profile shows approximately 170,000 distinct CDR3 sequences, 90% to 95% of them singletons.

Source material: CD4+ T cells from PBMCs. The TCR was taken from a human donor in good health. The chain uses TRBV5-1 and TRBJ1-2; D is perhaps TRBD1 (6 bases). The DNA for the CDR3 is TGCGCCAGCAGCCCCGGTGAGGTCAACAGGGCGGGCTACACCTTC. Residues: CASSPGEVNRAGYTF. Together with reference TRBV5-1 and TRBJ1-2, the CDR3 gives the full variable domain: KAGVTQTPRYLIKTRGQQVTLSCSPISGHRSVSWYQQTPGQGLQFLFEYFSETQRNKGNFPGRFSGRQFSNSRSEMNVSTLELGDSALYLCASSPGEVNRAGYTFGSGTRLTVV.